These 4 T cell receptor beta chains share one sample of origin, sequenced in a study of cytomegalovirus exposure and HLA in healthy donors. The PCR ran on 60 Vbeta and 13 Jbeta primers. Repertoires were generated with immunoSEQ multiplex PCR, while TCRdb's copy carries only in-frame clones and drops some. Counted here are 99,000 or so clones, 60% to 85% occurring once; the ten biggest clones make up roughly 5.7%. Sequenced material: PBMCs. Receptors originate from a male donor in good health and CMV-seronegative.

In this sample, this clone turned up a few times. The V gene is TRBV7-9, the J gene TRBJ1-1, with unresolved D. Germline assignment: CDR1 SEHNR and CDR2 FQNEAQ (reference sequence). This CDR3 comprises 13 residues. Trimming pared 7 bases from V and 3 bases from J, leaving 12 bases between. The DNA of the CDR3 is TGTGCCAGCACCCGGACTCCTTACACTGAAGCTTTCTTT. This sequence encodes CASTRTPYTEAFF.

V usage is TRBV5-1 and J usage is TRBJ2-3, with D tentatively TRBD1 (6 bases). Germline V lookup: CDR1 SGHRS, CDR2 YFSETQ. The CDR3 is 14 amino acids. Between the trimmed V and J ends, which lost 3 bases and 6 bases, there was a span of 14 bases. CDR3 coding DNA: TGCGCCAGCAGCTGGAACAGGGTTGACGATACGCAGTATTTT. Protein product: CASSWNRVDDTQYF.

Concerning this clone: Other DNA sequences in this specimen translate into the identical CDR3. The J gene is TRBJ2-1, the V gene TRBV4-3; weak D call: TRBD1 (5 bases). Germline V gene lookup returns CDR1 LGHNA and CDR2 YSLEER. V lost 0 bases, J lost 10 bases, and 16 bases lay in between. The CDR3 loop spans 15 amino acids. The CDR3 spells CASSQDTIRAGEQFF. The CDR3 DNA reads TGCGCCAGCAGCCAAGATACTATTAGGGCAGGGGAGCAGTTCTTC.

The chain has TRBV5-1 and TRBJ1-2; TRBD1 matches 10 bases. With V trimmed by 2 bases and J by 6 bases, 7 bases remained unmatched. Germline assignment: CDR1 SGHRS and CDR2 YFSETQ. The CDR3 has 15 amino acids. DNA for the CDR3: TGCGCCAGCAGCTTTGCATCGACAGGGGGCGATGGCTACACCTTC. The encoded protein is CASSFASTGGDGYTF.